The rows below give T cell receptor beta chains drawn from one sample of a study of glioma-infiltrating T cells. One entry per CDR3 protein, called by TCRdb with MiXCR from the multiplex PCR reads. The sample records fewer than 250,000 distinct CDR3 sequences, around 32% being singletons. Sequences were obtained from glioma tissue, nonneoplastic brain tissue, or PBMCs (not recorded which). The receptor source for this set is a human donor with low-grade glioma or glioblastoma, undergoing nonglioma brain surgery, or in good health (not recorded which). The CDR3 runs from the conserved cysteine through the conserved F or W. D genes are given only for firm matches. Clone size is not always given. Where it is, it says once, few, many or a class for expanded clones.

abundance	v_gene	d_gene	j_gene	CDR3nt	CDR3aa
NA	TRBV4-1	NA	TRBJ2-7	TGCGCCAGCAGCCAGGACTGGGGGTTGAAGTACTTC	CASSQDWGLKYF
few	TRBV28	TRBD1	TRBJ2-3	TGTGCCAGCAGTTTGGGACAGGGAAAGGCAGATACGCAGTATTTT	CASSLGQGKADTQYF
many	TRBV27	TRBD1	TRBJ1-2	TGTGCCAGCAGGCCGACAGGGCAAAACTATGGCTACACCTTC	CASRPTGQNYGYTF
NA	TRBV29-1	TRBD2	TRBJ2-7	TGCAGCGTTGAGGTAGCGGGCAGCTCCTACGAGCAGTACTTC	CSVEVAGSSYEQYF
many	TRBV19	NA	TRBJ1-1	TGTGCCAGTAAGCGGAACACTGAAGCTTTCTTT	CASKRNTEAFF
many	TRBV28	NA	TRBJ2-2	TGTGCCAGCAGTTTTTTTCTCGTCACAACGAACACCGGGGAGCTGTTTTTT	CASSFFLVTTNTGELFF
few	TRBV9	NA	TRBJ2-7	TGTGCCAGCAGCGCTCATGAGCAGTACTTC	CASSAHEQYF
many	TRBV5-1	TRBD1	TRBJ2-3	TGCGCCAGCAGCTTGTGGACAGGGGGCACAGATACGCAGTATTTT	CASSLWTGGTDTQYF
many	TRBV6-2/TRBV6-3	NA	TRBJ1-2	TGTGCCAGCAGCAACGACCGGGGTGGAAACTATGGCTACACCTTC	CASSNDRGGNYGYTF
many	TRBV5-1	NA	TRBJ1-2	TGCGCCAGCAGCTCGGGATCTAACTATGGCTACACCTTC	CASSSGSNYGYTF